This TCR beta chain derives from a study of shared clonotypes between healthy human individuals. About this clone itself: The target antigen is unknown.

Findings and limits, study-wide: Some clonotypes were shared by all four sorted-subset donors, while others were not shared. The non-shared ones had lower generation probabilities than the shared ones. In a few donors, 4.5% to 5.5% of naive CD4 clonotypes appeared in common. The sampled material consisted only of blood, and tissue repertoires are likely to differ.

The CDR3 is 15 residues long. Germline V gene data show CDR1 as SGHAT and CDR2 as FQDESV (reference sequence). Trimming took 5 bases from V and 11 from J; bases not matched to a gene: 10. Sequencing was performed with immunoSEQ multiplex PCR; in TCRdb, only in-frame clones are kept and a portion is missing. The data contain about 1 million clones, 70% to 80% of them singletons. What was sequenced was memory CD4+ T cells from PBMCs. Subset denoted: CD45RA-negative fraction. The chain links TRBV11-1 to TRBJ2-3, with 13 positions matching TRBD2. This sequence originates from a man aged 18-30 years in good health. Some clones in this sample may be carry-over from other donors' samples. CDR3 region: CASSLGTSGTVVQYF. The CDR3, as DNA: TGTGCCAGCAGCCTCGGGACTAGCGGGACAGTTGTGCAGTATTTT. Drawing the rest from reference TRBV11-1 and TRBJ2-3, the complete variable domain is EAEVAQSPRYKITEKSQAVAFWCDPISGHATLYWYRQILGQGPELLVQFQDESVVDDSQLPKDRFSAERLKGVDSTLKIQPAELGDSAMYLCASSLGTSGTVVQYFGPGTRLTVL.